Shown below are 19 T cell receptor beta chains from a single sample sequenced in a study of vaccination and CD4 T cells after COVID-19. These receptors have no known antigen. The Oncomine TCR Beta short-read assay was applied to DNA of cultured CD4+ T cells. In TCRdb, the PCR reads were re-called with MiXCR into one record per CDR3 protein. Among around 12,000 distinct CDR3 sequences listed, approximately 60% were seen once. Described treatment: approximately 9-day PBMC culture with coronavirus spike peptide pools or control peptides (ViraFEST assay). Sequences were obtained from CD4+ T cells from blood, cultured in vitro. These receptors all come from a human donor who had recovered from COVID-19.

This clonotype was recorded a few times. The rearrangement links TRBV19 to TRBJ1-2; the D gene is possibly TRBD1 (5 bases). CDR3 length equals 13 residues. V lost 3 bases to trimming and J lost 7 bases, with 12 bases between them. CDR1 LNHDA and CDR2 SQIVND come from the germline V gene (reference sequence). The CDR3 sequence is CASSIEGRRGYTF. DNA of the CDR3: TGTGCCAGTAGTATCGAGGGACGGCGTGGCTACACCTTC.

This clonotype was counted a single time. The chain combines TRBV6-5 with TRBJ1-1; no definite D call. Trimming took 4 bases from V and 6 from J, leaving 15 bases between them. CDR3 length equals 14 residues. Germline-derived CDR1 and CDR2 are MNHEY and SVGAGI. The CDR3 sequence is CASSLDPAEAEAFF. CDR3 DNA: TGTGCCAGCAGTTTGGACCCCGCAGAGGCTGAAGCTTTCTTT.

The J gene is TRBJ2-3, the V gene TRBV2; 12 bases match TRBD2. This CDR3 region has 16 residues. Germline V gene sequence: CDR1 SNHLY, CDR2 FYNNEI. V shed 7 bases, J shed 0 bases, and the junction held 5 bases outside the gene matches. The CDR3 region is CASTRLAGASTDTQYF. The CDR3 coding sequence is TGTGCCAGCACTAGACTAGCGGGGGCTAGCACAGATACGCAGTATTTT.

CDR3 in amino acids: CSARMAGGDQPQHF. The CDR3, as DNA: TGCAGTGCTAGAATGGCCGGGGGTGATCAGCCCCAGCATTTT. J is TRBJ1-5 and V is TRBV20-1, with D possibly TRBD1 on 5 matching bases. The CDR3 spans 14 residues. Germline V lookup: CDR1 DFQATT, CDR2 SNEGSKA (reference sequence). V lost 2 bases, J lost 5 bases, and 13 bases lay in between.

The table lists this clonotype with a count of one. The rearrangement joins TRBV30 to TRBJ2-7; D ambiguous. The CDR3 totals 15 residues. V was shortened by 3 bases and J by 0 bases, with 15 bases between the two germline ends. Looked up from germline, CDR1 is GTSNPN and CDR2 is SVGIG (reference sequence). CDR3 loop: CAWSKRHFLSYEQYF. The CDR3 DNA is TGTGCCTGGAGCAAACGACACTTCCTCTCCTACGAGCAGTACTTC.

This clonotype was seen only a few times. This rearrangement joins TRBV20-1 to TRBJ1-2, with 7 nucleotides matching TRBD1. The CDR3 extends over 14 amino acids. Germline loops: CDR1 DFQATT, CDR2 SNEGSKA (reference sequence). Trimming took 4 bases from V and 6 from J; bases not matched to a gene: 11. The chain's CDR3 is CSATLPGQSHGYTF. The DNA of the CDR3 is TGCAGTGCTACATTACCGGGACAGAGCCATGGCTACACCTTC.

This rearrangement joins TRBV21-1 to TRBJ2-3. TRBV21-1 is flagged as a pseudogene. CDR3 length: 16 residues. CDR3 nucleotide sequence: TGTGCCAGCAGCACGGGGATGGGCTGGCCCACAGATACGCAGTATTTT. This codes for CASSTGMGWPTDTQYF.

The rearrangement links TRBV19 to TRBJ2-5; 12 positions match TRBD2. The CDR3 contains 14 residues. CDR1 is LNHDA and CDR2 is SQIVND in the germline V gene (reference sequence). The V segment lost 10 bases and the J segment 10 bases; nucleotides outside the gene matches: 13. CDR3: CATATSGGLGIQYF. CDR3 DNA sequence: TGTGCCACTGCGACTAGCGGGGGCCTCGGGATCCAGTACTTC.

This chain connects TRBV21-1 to TRBJ2-7; the table gives TRBD1 as D, unverified against the DNA. TRBV21-1 constitutes a pseudogene. The CDR3 consists of 17 residues. In DNA, the CDR3 is TGTGCCAGCAGCAAAGAAAGGGTCGGGGGTTGCTCCTACGAGCAGTACTTC. Amino acids: CASSKERVGGCSYEQYF.

The chain recombines TRBV24-1 with TRBJ1-5; 10 bases are shared with TRBD1. The CDR3 has 15 residues. Germline lookup yields CDR1 KGHDR and CDR2 SFDVKD. Trimming removed 4 bases from V and 13 bases from J; junction bases left unmatched: 12. In nucleotides, the CDR3 is TGTGCCACCAGTGACGGAAGACAGGGGGCTGGGACACAGCATTTT. Its translation is CATSDGRQGAGTQHF.

The chain couples TRBV20-1 to TRBJ2-3, with D uncertain. The CDR3 is made up of 15 amino acids. V lost 1 base to trimming and J lost 2 bases, with 13 bases between them. Germline CDR1 and CDR2: DFQATT and SNEGSKA (reference sequence). CDR3 nucleotides: TGCAGTGCTAGAGCTCCTACGGTCAACACAGATACGCAGTATTTT. Translated: CSARAPTVNTDTQYF.

DNA of the CDR3: TGTGCCAGCAGCTCGCCCTACGAGCAGTACTTC. Encoded protein: CASSSPYEQYF. V and J are TRBV7-2 and TRBJ2-1, with D unclear. The J call may be incorrect, as the DNA end agrees better with TRBJ2-7. This CDR3 contains 11 residues. Germline CDR1 reads SGHTA; CDR2 reads FQGNSA.

V gene TRBV20-1 combines with J gene TRBJ2-7, with a weak D call TRBD1 (6 bases). Per the germline V gene, CDR1 is DFQATT and CDR2 is SNEGSKA (reference sequence). This CDR3 has 14 residues. V dropped 6 bases and J dropped 2 bases, with 17 bases sitting between them. In DNA, the CDR3 is TGCAGTGCGCAACCTGGACAGACACCCTACGAGCAGTACTTC. Protein: CSAQPGQTPYEQYF.

The CDR3 loop is CASGAANTGELFF. Written as DNA, the CDR3 is TGTGCCAGCGGAGCTGCGAACACCGGGGAGCTGTTTTTT. The V call is TRBV6-1, the J call TRBJ2-2, with D uncertain. CDR1 is MNHNS, CDR2 SASEGT, per germline. CDR3 length: 13 amino acids. The V and J ends lost 8 bases and 0 bases respectively, with 7 bases between them.

This chain links TRBV28 with TRBJ1-3; perhaps TRBD1 as D (5 bases). Germline assignment: CDR1 MDHEN and CDR2 SYDVKM. Trimming removed 3 bases at V and 2 bases at J, with 23 bases between. CDR3 length: 19 residues. This CDR3 reads CASSFMAYRGRGPGNTIYF. The CDR3 nucleotides read TGTGCCAGCAGTTTTATGGCCTATCGGGGTCGGGGACCTGGAAACACCATATATTTT.

The chain carries TRBV20-1 and TRBJ2-3; weak D call: TRBD1 (6 bases). V lost 1 base and J lost 6, with 14 bases in between. Germline CDR1 and CDR2: DFQATT and SNEGSKA (reference sequence). This CDR3 spans 14 amino acids. The DNA of the CDR3 is TGCAGTGCTAGAGGTCAGGGGATCATGGATACGCAGTATTTT. Its translation is CSARGQGIMDTQYF.

The chain joins TRBV18 to TRBJ1-2, with 7 bases matching TRBD1. The CDR3 runs to 14 residues. J lost 7 bases, V lost 2 bases, and 7 bases had no gene match. CDR1 is KGHSH and CDR2 is LQKENI in the germline V gene. The CDR3 reads CASSPRPGGFGYTF. CDR3 DNA sequence: TGTGCCAGCTCACCAAGGCCAGGGGGTTTTGGCTACACCTTC.

The chain recombines TRBV6-1 with TRBJ2-7, with unresolved D. Germline V gives CDR1 MNHNS, CDR2 SASEGT. CDR3 size: 11 residues. V lost 10 bases, J lost 4 bases, and 11 bases lay in between. In nucleotides, the CDR3 is TGTGCCACCACCGACCCTTACGAGCAGTACTTC. This translates into CATTDPYEQYF.

This clonotype has just a few counts. The rearrangement links TRBV20-1 to TRBJ1-5, with TRBD1 as a possible D gene (5 bases). V was cut by 5 bases and J by 3 bases, with 11 bases left in between. This CDR3 has 13 amino acids. The V gene's germline CDR1 is DFQATT and CDR2 SNEGSKA (reference sequence). The CDR3 DNA is TGCAGTGCTCCCCGGGGCCCCAATCAGCCCCAGCATTTT. Its translation: CSAPRGPNQPQHF.